Listed below are T cell receptor beta chains from one sample, sequenced in a study of beta chain features in type 1 diabetes. TCRdb's copy holds only in-frame clones and misses some; the assay was immunoSEQ multiplex PCR. The sample carries hundreds of thousands of clones, roughly an eighth recorded once. The sample was naive CD4+ T cells from blood. The receptors originated from a young man with type 1 diabetes. Each CDR3 is given with its conserved first and last residue. Rows give clone size only sometimes, using once, few, many, or a class for an expanded clone.

size | J | V | CDR3
few | TRBJ2-1 | TRBV21-1 | CASSKALGGAEQFF
- | TRBJ2-7 | TRBV5-4 | CASSYTGYEQYF
few | TRBJ2-5 | TRBV6-5 | CASSSRTSGKKTQYF
- | TRBJ2-7 | TRBV14 | CASSPQGWQGNSYEQYF
few | TRBJ2-7 | TRBV2 | CASRMGPADEQYF
- | TRBJ2-7 | TRBV30 | CAYAPTSGYEQYF
- | TRBJ2-1 | TRBV5-1 | CASSLETLRFF
- | TRBJ1-1 | TRBV18 | CASSDNRDKAFF
- | TRBJ1-2 | TRBV19 | CASRQGAYGYTF
- | TRBJ2-1 | TRBV28 | CASSFTPGGPTSYNEQFF
few | TRBJ1-2 | TRBV27 | CASSLGVGRYGYTF
- | TRBJ2-1 | TRBV23-1 | CASSQGTAYNEQFF
- | TRBJ2-5 | TRBV6-6 | CASRSDRGETQYF
- | TRBJ2-6 | TRBV7-2 | CASSQRSWANVLTF
- | TRBJ2-5 | TRBV7-3 | CASSLSGAETQYF
- | TRBJ2-6 | TRBV14 | CASSQVYFSGANVLTF
- | TRBJ2-1 | TRBV29-1 | CSVEKEGSGRGNEQFF
- | TRBJ2-3 | TRBV7-2 | CASSFGGSADTQYF
few | TRBJ2-2 | TRBV4-2 | CASSQETGTSGELFF
few | TRBJ1-5 | TRBV28 | CASTINSQAQHF
few | TRBJ1-1 | TRBV7-9 | CASSLGDYRNTEAFF
few | TRBJ2-1 | TRBV20-1 | CSASSVNEQFF
- | TRBJ2-7 | TRBV18 | CASSPERYEQYF
- | TRBJ2-7 | TRBV18 | CASSPSGTYEQYF
- | TRBJ1-2 | TRBV9 | CASSVNRDDSDGYTF
- | TRBJ2-2 | TRBV6-5 | CASSRLQSGELFF
few | TRBJ1-5 | TRBV4-3 | CASSQVGAGQPQHF
- | TRBJ2-3 | TRBV7-3 | CASSPGTGGKDTQYF
few | TRBJ1-5 | TRBV10-3 | CAISESQGQPQHF
- | TRBJ2-1 | TRBV4-1 | CASSQGGYYNEQFF
- | TRBJ2-5 | TRBV18 | CASFNVPSRGQETQYF
- | TRBJ2-5 | TRBV27 | CASSFTGLETQYF
- | TRBJ1-5 | TRBV14 | CASSQGGERPQHF
- | TRBJ1-1 | TRBV28 | CASITVGGRATEAFF
- | TRBJ1-4 | TRBV4-2 | CASSRTATNEKLFF
few | TRBJ1-4 | TRBV30 | CAWSWTGVWGEKLFF
few | TRBJ2-1 | TRBV7-9 | CASLISYNEQFF
few | TRBJ2-7 | TRBV6-6 | CASRAGTGLSYEQYF
- | TRBJ1-1 | TRBV11-2 | CASSRFFREENTEAFF
few | TRBJ2-7 | TRBV7-9 | CASSFGGMSEQYF
few | TRBJ2-1 | TRBV6-4 | CASSDSFNEQFF
- | TRBJ2-4 | TRBV30 | CAWRRAGGFPNGIQYF
few | TRBJ2-1 | TRBV7-3 | CASSLTFGNEQFF
few | TRBJ2-3 | TRBV29-1 | CSVTGTSTDTQYF
few | TRBJ1-2 | TRBV29-1 | CSVVRPLSPAGSYGYTF
- | TRBJ2-3 | TRBV5-1 | CASSFGVGFTDTQYF
- | TRBJ1-1 | TRBV30 | CAWDVDANTEAFF
few | TRBJ2-6 | TRBV11-2 | CASSLDGAGANVLTF
few | - | TRBV9 | CASSVKQVGYEQYF
- | TRBJ2-2 | TRBV30 | CAWSVQLGTGELFF
- | TRBJ1-2 | TRBV9 | CASSAHRAHYGYTF
- | TRBJ1-2 | TRBV14 | CASSQVNRVDYGYTF
- | TRBJ1-1 | TRBV14 | CASSPLDRDGVTF
once | TRBJ2-1 | TRBV2 | CASAGENEQFF